Listed here are 16 T cell receptor beta chains from one sample, sequenced in a study of blood T cell repertoires in COVID-19. Method: immunoSEQ multiplex PCR; TCRdb's copy keeps in-frame clones and lacks some. Of approximately 98,000 clones listed, roughly 87% are singletons. Sequencing input: peripheral blood. These receptors were collected from a man older than 75 with acute or convalescent COVID-19.

The V and J genes are TRBV6-2 or TRBV6-3 and TRBJ2-1; the match to TRBD1 covers 8 bases. The CDR3 is made up of 17 amino acids. V dropped 5 bases and J dropped 2; count of bases not matched to a gene: 11. Looked up from germline, CDR1 is MNHEY and CDR2 is SVGEGT. The CDR3 reads CASSPTGARPPYNEQFF. In nucleotides, the CDR3 is TGTGCCAGCAGTCCGACAGGGGCACGGCCGCCCTACAATGAGCAGTTCTTC.

The rearrangement joins TRBV20-1 to TRBJ1-5; maybe TRBD1 (5 bases). Trimming removed 3 bases at V and 2 bases at J, with 11 bases between. The V gene's germline CDR1 is DFQATT and CDR2 SNEGSKA (reference sequence). The CDR3 has 14 residues. This CDR3 reads CSASIQGGNQPQHF. The CDR3 nucleotides are TGCAGTGCTAGTATTCAGGGTGGCAATCAGCCCCAGCATTTT.

The chain is built from TRBV6-1 and TRBJ2-7; D ambiguous. V lost 1 base to trimming and J lost 0 bases, with 7 bases between them. CDR3 size: 14 residues. Germline V gene data show CDR1 as MNHNS and CDR2 as SASEGT. In DNA form, the CDR3 reads TGTGCCAGCAGTGAAGAACTGCCCTCCTACGAGCAGTACTTC. It translates to CASSEELPSYEQYF.

This clone has just a few counts. V is TRBV24-1 and J is TRBJ1-5; D ambiguous. Looked up from germline, CDR1 is KGHDR and CDR2 is SFDVKD. The CDR3 is 13 amino acids. The V and J ends lost 5 bases and 2 bases respectively, with 6 bases between them. In DNA form, the CDR3 reads TGTGCCACCAGTGCCATAGGCAATCAGCCCCAGCATTTT. Its translation is CATSAIGNQPQHF.

The rearrangement uses TRBV19 and TRBJ2-2, with D possibly matching TRBD1 (7 bases). Germline CDR1 and CDR2: LNHDA and SQIVND (reference sequence). The V end lost 6 bases, the J end lost 6 bases, and 20 bases lay between the germline ends. This CDR3 region has 16 residues. The DNA for the CDR3 is TGTGCCAGTAGAAGTCTTCCGGCAGGGGGGTCCGGGGAGCTGTTTTTT. Translating it yields CASRSLPAGGSGELFF.

J is TRBJ2-3 and V is TRBV6-2 or TRBV6-3; no reliable D call. This CDR3 contains 11 residues. Germline CDR1 MNHEY, CDR2 SVGEGT. The germline V and J ends were trimmed by 5 bases and 6 bases, with 6 bases remaining between them. CDR3 region: CASSPLDTQYF. The CDR3 DNA follows: TGTGCCAGCAGTCCACTCGATACGCAGTATTTT.

This chain connects TRBV18 to TRBJ2-7; 10 bases map to TRBD1. The CDR3 is 14 residues long. Trimming cost V 3 bases and J 6 bases; bases outside gene matches: 5. Per germline, CDR1 KGHSH and CDR2 LQKENI. The CDR3 sequence: CASSPETGGVEQYF. The CDR3 region has the DNA TGTGCCAGCTCACCGGAGACAGGGGGCGTCGAGCAGTACTTC. Filled out from reference TRBV18 and TRBJ2-7, the complete variable domain reads NAGVMQNPRHLVRRRGQEARLRCSPMKGHSHVYWYRQLPEEGLKFMVYLQKENIIDESGMPKERFSAEFPKEGPSILRIQQVVRGDSAAYFCASSPETGGVEQYFGPGTRLTVT.

The rearrangement joins TRBV5-1 to TRBJ2-5; D is perhaps TRBD2 (6 bases). Trimming removed 5 bases at V and 5 bases at J, with 19 bases between. CDR1 and CDR2 (germline): SGHRS, YFSETQ. CDR3 length: 15 amino acids. This chain's CDR3 is CASSFGLAGGETQYF. CDR3 DNA: TGCGCCAGCAGTTTCGGGCTGGCCGGGGGTGAGACCCAGTACTTC.

This chain joins TRBV9 and TRBJ2-1; the match to TRBD2 covers 12 bases. J lost 2 bases, V lost 1 base, and 16 bases had no gene match. From germline, CDR1 is SGDLS and CDR2 YYNGEE. There are 21 residues in the CDR3. This CDR3 is CASSVTLGGLAGGPTYNEQFF. CDR3 in DNA: TGTGCCAGCAGCGTAACCCTAGGGGGTCTAGCGGGGGGGCCTACCTACAATGAGCAGTTCTTC.

The rearrangement joins TRBV2 to TRBJ2-7; D possibly corresponds to TRBD1 (6 bases). The CDR3 covers 15 residues. Germline V gene sequence: CDR1 SNHLY, CDR2 FYNNEI. V lost 7 bases and J 2 bases, leaving 18 bases between the germline ends. In DNA, the CDR3 is TGTGCCAGCAAACCGGACAGTACCCCCGCCTACGAGCAGTACTTC. The encoded protein is CASKPDSTPAYEQYF.

This chain links TRBV15 with TRBJ1-2; D is uncertain. The V end was cut by 0 bases, the J end by 3 bases, with 11 bases between. Germline loops: CDR1 LNHNV, CDR2 YYDKDF (reference sequence). The CDR3 has 15 amino acids. CDR3 coding DNA: TGTGCCACCAGCAGAGAACCCTCGCCGGACTATGGCTACACCTTC. This translates into CATSREPSPDYGYTF.

This clone was seen at least ten times. V gene TRBV19 combines with J gene TRBJ1-6, with TRBD1 matching 9 bases. The CDR3 is 17 amino acids. Per germline, CDR1 LNHDA and CDR2 SQIVND (reference sequence). After removal of 5 bases from V and 7 bases from J, the junction contained 12 bases not matched to a gene. The CDR3 DNA reads TGTGCCAGTAGTTATCCCGCAACAGGACAGGGGAATTCACCCCTCCACTTT. Residues: CASSYPATGQGNSPLHF.

The CDR3 DNA reads TGTGCCAGCAGTTTAGCGGGGGCCTACGAGCAGTACTTC. Its translation is CASSLAGAYEQYF. The genes are TRBV27 and TRBJ2-7; 7 nucleotides agree with TRBD2. Unmatched junction bases numbered 0, after V lost 2 bases and J lost 2 bases. CDR1 and CDR2 from the germline V gene are MNHEY and SMNVEV (reference sequence). The CDR3 has 13 amino acids.

The chain joins TRBV5-1 to TRBJ2-3; D might be TRBD2 (5 bases). There are 14 residues in the CDR3. CDR1 and CDR2 (germline): SGHRS, YFSETQ. Trimming shortened V by 5 bases and J by 5 bases, and 15 bases separated the two germline ends. CDR3 sequence: CASSREGSGDTQYF. The CDR3 DNA follows: TGCGCCAGCAGTCGGGAAGGGAGTGGAGATACGCAGTATTTT.

In this sample, this clone turned up a few times. V usage is TRBV27 and J usage is TRBJ2-2, with 9 bases that match TRBD2. This CDR3 spans 15 amino acids. V shed 8 bases and J 0 bases; nucleotides not matched to a gene: 4. Germline V gene data show CDR1 as MNHEY and CDR2 as SMNVEV (reference sequence). CDR3 amino acids: CASGRLAANTGELFF. The CDR3 DNA reads TGTGCCAGCGGCCGACTAGCGGCGAACACCGGGGAGCTGTTTTTT.

V usage is TRBV9 and J usage is TRBJ2-1; 7 nucleotides agree with TRBD2. The CDR3 loop spans 17 amino acids. The junction had 13 bases not matched to a gene; V was cut back by 3 bases and J by 4 bases. The germline CDR1 and CDR2 sequences are SGDLS and YYNGEE. CDR3 residues: CASSALPELAAYNEQFF. For the CDR3, the DNA is TGTGCCAGCAGCGCCCTCCCTGAGCTAGCGGCGTACAATGAGCAGTTCTTC.